Shown below are 25 T cell receptor beta chains from a single sample sequenced in a study of shared clonotypes between healthy human individuals. TCRdb's copy holds only in-frame clones and misses some; the assay was immunoSEQ multiplex PCR. The data hold about 360,000 clones, with around 67% observed a single time. Input material: memory CD4+ T cells sorted from blood. Documented subset: CD45RA-negative fraction. These receptors came from a man aged 30 to 39 in good health.

The chain links TRBV4-1 to TRBJ2-1; tentatively, D is TRBD1 or TRBD2 (6 bases each). The CDR3 spans 16 residues. Germline values: CDR1 MGHRA, CDR2 YSYEKL. V was cut by 0 bases and J by 3 bases, with 12 bases left in between. In DNA, the CDR3 is TGCGCCAGCAGCCAAGAGGGGGGCGGGCTCTACAATGAGCAGTTCTTC. Its protein product is CASSQEGGGLYNEQFF.

The chain is built from TRBV7-2 and TRBJ2-1; 9 bases are shared with TRBD1. Germline V gene sequence: CDR1 SGHTA, CDR2 FQGNSA. V lost 2 bases and J lost 9; bases outside the gene matches: 17. The CDR3 length is 18 residues. CDR3 DNA sequence: TGTGCCAGCAGCTTACTGGTAAGGCCGGGACAGGGAGGTGGTGAGCAGTTCTTC. Translating it yields CASSLLVRPGQGGGEQFF.

The rearrangement links TRBV5-5 to TRBJ2-3; TRBD2 agrees at 11 bases. This CDR3 contains 16 residues. V shed 4 bases, J shed 2 bases, and the junction held 6 bases outside the gene matches. Germline CDR1 and CDR2: SGHKS and YYEKEE (reference sequence). CDR3 DNA: TGTGCCAGCAGCCATACTAGCGGGAGTCTCACAGATACGCAGTATTTT. Translation gives CASSHTSGSLTDTQYF. The full variable domain, with the rest looked up from reference TRBV5-5 and TRBJ2-3, is DAGVTQSPTHLIKTRGQQVTLRCSPISGHKSVSWYQQVLGQGPQFIFQYYEKEERGRGNFPDRFSARQFPNYSSELNVNALLLGDSALYLCASSHTSGSLTDTQYFGPGTRLTVL.

CDR3 nucleotide sequence: TGTGCCAGCAGCGCGGTGGGGGGTTTCTCCTACAATGAGCAGTTCTTC. Its protein is CASSAVGGFSYNEQFF. The chain employs TRBV7-9 and TRBJ2-1; D is perhaps TRBD2 (6 bases). CDR3 length: 16 amino acids. V dropped 5 bases and J dropped 0 bases, with 14 bases sitting between them. The germline gives CDR1 SEHNR, CDR2 FQNEAQ (reference sequence).

The rearrangement links TRBV6-5 to TRBJ1-4; 7 bases are a match to TRBD1. The V gene end was trimmed by 4 bases and the J gene end by 8 bases; junction bases not matched to a gene: 10. CDR1 is MNHEY, CDR2 SVGAGI, per germline. The CDR3 sequence is 15 residues long. CDR3 protein: CASSSFRGRGEKLFF. The DNA for the CDR3 is TGTGCCAGCAGTTCGTTTAGGGGGCGCGGGGAAAAACTGTTTTTT.

This clone was observed a single time. The chain uses TRBV19 and TRBJ2-7; 10 nucleotides line up with TRBD1. From germline, CDR1 is LNHDA and CDR2 SQIVND (reference sequence). V was clipped by 4 bases and J by 6 bases; unmatched bases: 6. The CDR3 runs to 14 residues. CDR3 DNA: TGTGCCAGTAGTACCACGACAGGGGGCGCCGAGCAGTACTTC. Its translation is CASSTTTGGAEQYF.

This clone was counted between two and nine times. CDR3 residues: CATKIGQWEGELFF. In DNA form, the CDR3 reads TGTGCCACCAAAATTGGACAGTGGGAAGGGGAGCTGTTTTTT. The rearrangement joins TRBV15 to TRBJ2-2; a weak D match, TRBD1 (6 bases). There are 14 residues in the CDR3. Per germline, CDR1 LNHNV and CDR2 YYDKDF (reference sequence). Trimming stripped 7 bases from V and 8 bases from J, with 17 bases between.

This clone was found a few times. The chain employs TRBV11-2 and TRBJ2-7, with 7 bases identical to TRBD2. This CDR3 region has 15 residues. CDR1 is SGHAT, CDR2 FQNNGV, per germline. The J segment lost 3 bases and the V segment lost 5 bases, leaving 10 bases of the junction unmatched. CDR3 sequence reads: CASSPRAGSHYEQYF. The CDR3, as DNA: TGTGCCAGCAGCCCTCGAGCGGGGAGTCACTACGAGCAGTACTTC.

This chain uses TRBV5-4 with TRBJ2-1; D is perhaps TRBD2 (6 bases). This CDR3 has 15 residues. Germline lookup yields CDR1 SGHNT and CDR2 YYREEE (reference sequence). Between the trimmed V and J ends, which lost 4 bases and 3 bases, there was a span of 14 bases. The chain's CDR3 is CASSSPGLSYNEQFF. CDR3 sequence (DNA): TGTGCCAGCAGCAGCCCGGGACTGAGCTACAATGAGCAGTTCTTC.

This clone appeared many times. This sequence joins TRBV28 and TRBJ2-7; D uncertain. V was clipped by 4 bases and J by 2 bases, with 12 bases between them. CDR3 length: 14 amino acids. Germline V CDR1 and CDR2: MDHEN, SYDVKM. DNA of the CDR3: TGTGCCAGCAGTTCTGGGGTTCTCCCCTACGAGCAGTACTTC. This encodes CASSSGVLPYEQYF.

The V call is TRBV5-4, the J call TRBJ2-6; 7 nucleotides align to TRBD1. CDR1 and CDR2 (germline): SGHNT, YYREEE (reference sequence). The CDR3 sequence is 17 residues long. The V segment lost 0 bases and the J segment 4 bases; nucleotides outside the gene matches: 7. The CDR3, as DNA: TGTGCCAGCAGCTTGGCAGGGGGTCCCGACGGGGCCAACGTCCTGACTTTC. Its translation: CASSLAGGPDGANVLTF.

CDR3: CASSLALVPQETQYF. The CDR3 DNA reads TGTGCCAGCAGCTTAGCGTTAGTCCCACAAGAGACCCAGTACTTC. This chain joins TRBV7-2 and TRBJ2-5; D gene ambiguous. Germline V lookup: CDR1 SGHTA, CDR2 FQGNSA. V lost 0 bases to trimming and J lost 2 bases, with 10 bases between them. The CDR3 has 15 residues.

V gene TRBV10-1 combines with J gene TRBJ2-3; 7 positions match TRBD2. Trimming cost V 0 bases and J 4 bases; bases outside gene matches: 7. Germline V CDR1 and CDR2: WNHNN, SYGVQD (reference sequence). CDR3 length: 16 residues. This CDR3 reads CASSESSGGRSDTQYF. CDR3 in DNA: TGCGCCAGCAGTGAGTCGTCGGGAGGTAGATCAGATACGCAGTATTTT.

CDR3 region: CASSLGLGLGTDTQYF. CDR3 sequence (DNA): TGTGCCAGCAGCTTAGGGTTGGGACTAGGTACAGATACGCAGTATTTT. This chain joins TRBV7-2 and TRBJ2-3, with 8 bases fitting TRBD2. The CDR3 runs to 16 residues. Germline assignment: CDR1 SGHTA and CDR2 FQGNSA. V shed 1 base, J shed 3 bases, and the junction held 6 bases outside the gene matches.

The V gene is TRBV4-1, the J gene TRBJ2-5; 7 nucleotides match TRBD2. From germline, CDR1 is MGHRA and CDR2 YSYEKL. With V trimmed by 6 bases and J by 4 bases, 5 bases remained unmatched. The CDR3 sequence is 13 residues long. The CDR3 sequence: CASRSSGTETQYF. The CDR3 nucleotides are TGCGCCAGCAGATCAAGCGGGACAGAGACCCAGTACTTC.

V gene TRBV28 combines with J gene TRBJ1-1, with a weak D call TRBD1 (6 bases). Trimming took 6 bases from V and 11 from J, leaving 13 bases between them. CDR3 length: 11 residues. In germline, CDR1 is MDHEN, CDR2 SYDVKM. The CDR3 spells CASSTNRVAFF. The CDR3 nucleotides are TGTGCCAGCAGCACAAACAGGGTCGCTTTCTTT.

The CDR3 DNA sequence: TGTGCCAGCAGCGCCCTCGACTCGCCAGGTAGCGGGAGGATCAATGAGCAGTTCTTC. This translates into CASSALDSPGSGRINEQFF. The chain joins TRBV9 to TRBJ2-1; TRBD2 agrees at 10 bases. Trimming took 3 bases from V and 6 from J; bases not matched to a gene: 18. This CDR3 comprises 19 residues. Germline lookup yields CDR1 SGDLS and CDR2 YYNGEE.

The table lists this clone with a few counts. This chain uses TRBV7-3 with TRBJ1-2; D is unresolved. Germline V lookup: CDR1 SGHTA, CDR2 FQGTGA. The V gene lost 0 bases and the J gene lost 7 bases, with 24 bases spanning the gap. The CDR3 has 18 amino acids. As DNA, the CDR3 is TGTGCCAGCAGCTTAACATCACCGAGCCCAATGAGGAGTGGTGGCTACACCTTC. Translating it yields CASSLTSPSPMRSGGYTF.

V gene TRBV11-2 combines with J gene TRBJ2-1; the match to TRBD2 covers 15 bases. V gave up 5 bases and J gave up 5 bases; unmatched junction bases: 4. The CDR3 covers 16 residues. Germline assignment: CDR1 SGHAT and CDR2 FQNNGV. This CDR3 is CASSRTSGRGDNEQFF. The DNA for the CDR3 is TGTGCCAGCAGCCGGACTAGCGGGAGGGGTGACAATGAGCAGTTCTTC.

The chain joins TRBV5-1 to TRBJ2-5; TRBD1 agrees at 7 bases. V lost 4 bases and J lost 5; bases outside the gene matches: 14. The CDR3 is made up of 16 amino acids. CDR1 is SGHRS and CDR2 is YFSETQ in the germline V gene. CDR3 nucleotide sequence: TGCGCCAGCAGCCAAAACCCTCCAGGGGGTTCGGAGACCCAGTACTTC. It translates to CASSQNPPGGSETQYF. Full variable domain (remainder filled in from reference TRBV5-1 and TRBJ2-5): KAGVTQTPRYLIKTRGQQVTLSCSPISGHRSVSWYQQTPGQGLQFLFEYFSETQRNKGNFPGRFSGRQFSNSRSEMNVSTLELGDSALYLCASSQNPPGGSETQYFGPGTRLLVL.

The V and J genes are TRBV11-2 and TRBJ2-2; D not certain. Germline lookup yields CDR1 SGHAT and CDR2 FQNNGV. With 4 bases removed from V and 5 bases from J, the gap between germline ends came to 5 bases. The CDR3 contains 12 residues. Here the CDR3 reads CASSSRTGELFF. CDR3 DNA sequence: TGTGCCAGCAGCTCCAGGACCGGGGAGCTGTTTTTT.

This clone has more than one count but fewer than ten. The V and J genes are TRBV11-2 and TRBJ2-2, with D perhaps TRBD2 (6 bases). Germline loops: CDR1 SGHAT, CDR2 FQNNGV. V lost 0 bases, J lost 6 bases, and 17 bases lay in between. The CDR3 totals 17 residues. The DNA for the CDR3 is TGTGCCAGCAGCTTAGATCTAACTTGGGACTTCCCCGGGGAGCTGTTTTTT. Translating it yields CASSLDLTWDFPGELFF.

This clone was detected once. With a much larger clone just one base away, this may be a read error. The rearrangement joins TRBV6-1 to TRBJ1-1; D gene ambiguous. The CDR3 contains 13 residues. Germline V CDR1 and CDR2: MNHNS, SASEGT. Trimming stripped 2 bases from V and 0 bases from J, with 4 bases between. CDR3 in amino acids: CASSEQVNTEAFF. The CDR3 DNA reads as TGTGCCAGCAGTGAACAGGTGAACACTGAAGCTTTCTTT.

The V gene is TRBV6-5, the J gene TRBJ2-3, with 7 nucleotides matching TRBD1. The CDR3 has 16 amino acids. The V gene end was trimmed by 1 base and the J gene end by 0 bases; junction bases not matched to a gene: 4. Germline V gene data show CDR1 as MNHEY and CDR2 as SVGAGI. The CDR3 is CASSYLTGLSTDTQYF. The CDR3 DNA is TGTGCCAGCAGTTACTTGACAGGGCTGAGCACAGATACGCAGTATTTT.

J is TRBJ1-5 and V is TRBV6-5; TRBD1 aligns across 7 bases. Trimming cost V 0 bases and J 4 bases; bases outside gene matches: 6. The germline gives CDR1 MNHEY, CDR2 SVGAGI. The CDR3 covers 16 residues. The CDR3 sequence: CASSYSGTASNQPQHF. CDR3 nucleotide sequence: TGTGCCAGCAGTTACTCCGGGACAGCTAGTAATCAGCCCCAGCATTTT.